Sequencing of this TCR beta chain was carried out in a study of long-term antiretroviral therapy in people with HIV. Findings and limits, study-wide: Diversity went up after ART and still fell short of transplant donor controls. Pre-ART clonal expansion yielded clones that dominated the repertoire at all time points.

In germline, CDR1 is SSHAT, CDR2 FNYEAQ (reference sequence). CDR3 size: 15 residues. The J segment lost 3 bases and the V segment lost 2 bases, leaving 2 bases of the junction unmatched. With survey level as its setting, the immunoSEQ assay was v3.0. Sequenced by immunoSEQ multiplex PCR; TCRdb stores in-frame clones only, minus some. The sample records 30,000 to 40,000 clones, around 74% being singletons. This clone was found once. Its target is not known. This clonotype was sampled from a man aged 50 to 60 with HIV. The chain links TRBV7-7 to TRBJ2-1; 9 positions agree with TRBD1. Sample: unsorted PBMCs, taken 3 years after starting antiretroviral therapy. Here the CDR3 DNA reads TGTGCCAGCAGCTTAACAGGGGGCGACTACAATGAGCAGTTCTTC. The encoded protein is CASSLTGGDYNEQFF.